Presented here are 2 T cell receptor beta chains from one specimen sequenced in a study of memory CD4+ T cells and cytomegalovirus serostatus. Measured with immunoSEQ multiplex PCR; TCRdb has only the in-frame clones, and not every one. The table shows about 44,000 clones, with less than 85% occurring only once. The sort gate was single viable CD3+CD4+CD8-CD45RO+ cells for memory CD4+ T cells. Specimen: memory CD4+ T cells from blood. Receptors were obtained from an adult in good health and CMV-seronegative.

As concerns this clone: Relative to the germline gene, one junction end is altered; a read error may explain this. The V gene is TRBV18, the J gene TRBJ2-3; 7 bases map to TRBD1. This CDR3 spans 14 amino acids. CDR1 is KGHSH and CDR2 is LQKENI in the germline V gene. CDR3 in amino acids: CASSPTRGRDPQYF. The CDR3, as DNA: TGTGCCAGCTCACCAACTAGGGGGCGAGATCCGCAGTATTTT.

J is TRBJ1-1 and V is TRBV27; D might be TRBD1 (5 bases). The length of the CDR3 is 16 residues. The V gene lost 1 base and the J gene lost 1 base, with 13 bases spanning the gap. Germline V lookup: CDR1 MNHEY, CDR2 SMNVEV (reference sequence). The CDR3 reads CASSLLRGDPNTEAFF. In DNA, the CDR3 is TGTGCCAGCAGTTTATTGAGAGGGGACCCGAACACTGAAGCTTTCTTT.